This T cell receptor (beta chain) derives from a study of T cells expressing NK-cell markers. Study-wide background: CD3+CD56+NKG2C+, CD3+CD56+NKG2C- and CD3+CD56-NKG2C+ T cells, once sorted, supplied the TCR beta repertoires.

This CDR3 is 14 amino acids long. Germline CDR1 and CDR2: SGHAT and FQNNGV. Comment on this clonotype: Its target is not known.

For each CDR3 protein, TCRdb gives one entry from its re-call of the 5' RACE reads, without DNA. The data include about 410,000 distinct CDR3 sequences; the top ten clones carry roughly 10%. Study-level findings and limits: HCMV specificity was not established for the expanded NKG2C+ T cell clones. 1.0-7.0% of CD8+ T cells in more than five donors belonged to dominant NKG2C+ clonotypes.

The receptor comes from a woman in her 50s in good health. The source material was blood T cells: a sorted CD56 or NKG2C T cell subset, CD4+ or CD8+ T cells, or bulk PBMC T cells (not recorded which). The V gene is TRBV11-2, the J gene TRBJ2-1; TCRdb designates TRBD2, a call that cannot be tested without DNA. The chain's CDR3 is CASNSGNIYNEQFF.